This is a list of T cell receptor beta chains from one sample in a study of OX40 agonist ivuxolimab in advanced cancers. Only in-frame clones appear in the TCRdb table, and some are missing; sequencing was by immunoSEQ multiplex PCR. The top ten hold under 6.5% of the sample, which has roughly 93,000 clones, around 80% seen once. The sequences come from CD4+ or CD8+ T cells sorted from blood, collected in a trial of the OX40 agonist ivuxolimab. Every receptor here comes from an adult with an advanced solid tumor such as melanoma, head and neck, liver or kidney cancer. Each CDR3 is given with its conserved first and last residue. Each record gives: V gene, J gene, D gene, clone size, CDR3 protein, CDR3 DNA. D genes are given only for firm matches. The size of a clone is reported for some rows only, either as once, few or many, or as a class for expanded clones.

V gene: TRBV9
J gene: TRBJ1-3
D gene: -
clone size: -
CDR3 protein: CASSVDPRSGNTIYF
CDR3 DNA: TGTGCCAGCAGCGTCGACCCCCGCTCTGGAAACACCATATATTTT

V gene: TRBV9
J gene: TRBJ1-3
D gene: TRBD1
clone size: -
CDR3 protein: CASSVGQGSAGNTIYF
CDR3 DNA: TGTGCCAGCAGCGTCGGACAGGGGAGCGCTGGAAACACCATATATTTT

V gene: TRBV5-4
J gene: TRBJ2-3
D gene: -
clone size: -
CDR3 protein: CASSLGSVGGTDTQYF
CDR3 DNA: TGTGCCAGCAGCTTGGGAAGCGTGGGAGGCACAGATACGCAGTATTTT

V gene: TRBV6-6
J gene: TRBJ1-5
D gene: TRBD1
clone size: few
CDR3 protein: CASSGQGSQPQHF
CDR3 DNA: TGTGCCAGCAGTGGACAGGGGAGCCAGCCCCAGCATTTT

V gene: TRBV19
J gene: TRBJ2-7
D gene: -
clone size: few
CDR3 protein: CASTGSVGVAYEQYF
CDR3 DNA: TGTGCCAGTACAGGTTCGGTCGGGGTCGCCTACGAGCAGTACTTC

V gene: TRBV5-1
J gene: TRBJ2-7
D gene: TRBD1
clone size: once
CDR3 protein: CASSDPRQGFSYEQYF
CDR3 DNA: TGCGCCAGCAGCGACCCGCGACAGGGTTTCTCCTACGAGCAGTACTTC

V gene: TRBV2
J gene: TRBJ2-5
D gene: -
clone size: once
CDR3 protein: CASLLGTAGETQYF
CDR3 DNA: TGTGCCAGCTTACTGGGCACGGCAGGAGAGACCCAGTACTTC

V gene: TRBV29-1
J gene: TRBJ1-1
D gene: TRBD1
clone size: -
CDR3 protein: CSVDRGPNTEAFF
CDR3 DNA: TGCAGCGTTGACAGGGGGCCGAACACTGAAGCTTTCTTT

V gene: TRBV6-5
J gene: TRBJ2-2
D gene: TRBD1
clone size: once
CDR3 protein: CASSYATGVATGELFF
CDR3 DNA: TGTGCCAGCAGTTACGCGACAGGGGTGGCCACCGGGGAGCTGTTTTTT

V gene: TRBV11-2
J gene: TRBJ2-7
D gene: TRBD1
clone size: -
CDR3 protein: CASRGLQGASEQYF
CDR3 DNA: TGTGCCAGCAGGGGACTACAGGGGGCCTCCGAGCAGTACTTC

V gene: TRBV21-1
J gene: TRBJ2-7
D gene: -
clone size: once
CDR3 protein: CASSKKALAGGRPVSYEQYF
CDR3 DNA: TGTGCCAGCAGCAAAAAGGCACTGGCGGGAGGACGACCGGTCTCCTACGAGCAGTACTTC

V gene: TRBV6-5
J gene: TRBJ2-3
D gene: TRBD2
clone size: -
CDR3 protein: CASTGGGDTDTQYF
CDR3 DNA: TGTGCCAGCACCGGCGGGGGGGATACAGATACGCAGTATTTT

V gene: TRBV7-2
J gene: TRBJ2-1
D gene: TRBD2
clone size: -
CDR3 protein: CASSLKRTSGFTYNEQFF
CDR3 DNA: TGTGCCAGCAGCTTAAAGCGGACTAGCGGGTTCACCTACAATGAGCAGTTCTTC

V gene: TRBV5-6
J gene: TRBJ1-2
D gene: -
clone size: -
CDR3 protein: CASSLGADGYTF
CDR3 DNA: TGTGCCAGCAGCTTGGGAGCGGATGGCTACACCTTC

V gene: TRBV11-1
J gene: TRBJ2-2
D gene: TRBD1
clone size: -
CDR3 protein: CASSFAGGTGELFF
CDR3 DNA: TGTGCCAGCAGCTTCGCAGGGGGCACCGGGGAGCTGTTTTTT

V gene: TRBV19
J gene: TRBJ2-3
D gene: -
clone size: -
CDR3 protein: CASSSTGKPYF
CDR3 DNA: TGTGCCAGTAGTTCCACCGGGAAGCCGTATTTT

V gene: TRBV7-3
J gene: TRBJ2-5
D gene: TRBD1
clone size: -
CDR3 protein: CASSSNRGVKTQYF
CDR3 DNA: TGTGCCAGCAGCTCAAACAGGGGGGTGAAGACCCAGTACTTC

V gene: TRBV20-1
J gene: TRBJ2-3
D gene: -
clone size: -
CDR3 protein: CSATKADTQYF
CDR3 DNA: TGCAGTGCTACCAAGGCAGATACGCAGTATTTT

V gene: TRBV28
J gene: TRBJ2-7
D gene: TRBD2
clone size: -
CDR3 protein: CATDGAGAGYEQYF
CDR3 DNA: TGTGCGACCGACGGGGCGGGAGCTGGGTACGAGCAGTACTTC

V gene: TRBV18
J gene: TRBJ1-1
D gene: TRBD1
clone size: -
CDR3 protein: CASSPDRVNTEAFF
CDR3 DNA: TGTGCCAGCTCACCTGACAGGGTGAACACTGAAGCTTTCTTT

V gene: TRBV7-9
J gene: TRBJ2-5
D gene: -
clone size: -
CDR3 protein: CAIQGEGETQYF
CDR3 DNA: TGTGCCATCCAGGGAGAAGGGGAGACCCAGTACTTC

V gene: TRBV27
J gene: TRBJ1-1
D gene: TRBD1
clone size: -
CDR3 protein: CASSPNRGRAFF
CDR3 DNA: TGTGCCAGCAGCCCAAACAGGGGGCGAGCTTTCTTT

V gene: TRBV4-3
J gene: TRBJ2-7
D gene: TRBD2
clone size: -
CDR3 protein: CASSQEGIAGAYEQYF
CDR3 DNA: TGCGCCAGCAGCCAAGAAGGGATAGCGGGGGCCTACGAGCAGTACTTC

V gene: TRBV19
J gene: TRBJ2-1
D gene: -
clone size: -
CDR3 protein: CASSIERVYNEQFF
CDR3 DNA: TGTGCCAGTAGTATAGAGCGGGTATACAATGAGCAGTTCTTC

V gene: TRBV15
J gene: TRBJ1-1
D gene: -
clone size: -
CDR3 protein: CATRSPGGQLNTEAFF
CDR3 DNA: TGTGCCACCAGGTCTCCGGGAGGACAGCTGAACACTGAAGCTTTCTTT

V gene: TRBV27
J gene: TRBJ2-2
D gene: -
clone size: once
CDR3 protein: CASSLGSRGTGELFF
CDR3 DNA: TGTGCCAGCAGTTTAGGATCCAGGGGCACCGGGGAGCTGTTTTTT

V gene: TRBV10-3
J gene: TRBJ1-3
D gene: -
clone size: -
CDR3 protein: CAISPTGDTIYF
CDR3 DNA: TGTGCCATCAGCCCCACAGGTGACACCATATATTTT

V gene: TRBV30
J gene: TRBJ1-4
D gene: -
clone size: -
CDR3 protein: CAWGNEKLFF
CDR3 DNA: TGTGCCTGGGGAAATGAAAAACTGTTTTTT

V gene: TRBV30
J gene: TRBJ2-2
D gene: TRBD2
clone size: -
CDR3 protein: CAWNRLAGTWELFF
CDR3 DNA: TGTGCCTGGAACAGACTAGCGGGGACTTGGGAGCTGTTTTTT

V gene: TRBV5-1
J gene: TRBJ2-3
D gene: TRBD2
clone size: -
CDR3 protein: CASSPTGGRTDTQYF
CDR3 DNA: TGCGCCAGCAGCCCGACGGGGGGGAGAACAGATACGCAGTATTTT

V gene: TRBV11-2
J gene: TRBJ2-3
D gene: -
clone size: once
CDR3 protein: CASSSLPPPQDTQYF
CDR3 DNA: TGTGCCAGCAGCTCGCTTCCCCCGCCCCAGGATACGCAGTATTTT

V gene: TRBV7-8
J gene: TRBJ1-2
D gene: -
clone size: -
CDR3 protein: CASLRGTQLDYGYTF
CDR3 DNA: TGTGCCAGCCTGAGGGGCACTCAGCTAGACTATGGCTACACCTTC

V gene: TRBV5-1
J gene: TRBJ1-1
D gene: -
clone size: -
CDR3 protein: CASSLYQNTEAFF
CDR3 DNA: TGCGCCAGCAGCTTGTATCAGAACACTGAAGCTTTCTTT

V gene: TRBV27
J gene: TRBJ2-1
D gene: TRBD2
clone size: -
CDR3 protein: CASSFGLAGVLEQFF
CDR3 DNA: TGTGCCAGCAGTTTCGGACTAGCGGGAGTCCTCGAGCAGTTCTTC

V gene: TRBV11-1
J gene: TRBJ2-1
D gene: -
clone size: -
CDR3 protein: CASSLALRGSLYNEQFF
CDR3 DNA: TGTGCCAGCAGCTTAGCTCTGAGGGGCAGTCTATACAATGAGCAGTTCTTC

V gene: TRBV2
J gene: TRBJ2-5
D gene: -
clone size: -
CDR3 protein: CASRGEETQYF
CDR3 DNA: TGTGCCAGTAGAGGAGAAGAGACCCAGTACTTC

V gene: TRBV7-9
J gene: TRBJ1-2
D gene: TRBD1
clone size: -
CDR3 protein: CASSPWTGNGYTF
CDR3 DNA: TGTGCCAGCAGCCCCTGGACAGGCAATGGCTACACCTTC

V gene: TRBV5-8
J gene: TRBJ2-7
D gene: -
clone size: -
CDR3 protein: CASSWNYEQYF
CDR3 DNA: TGTGCCAGCAGCTGGAACTACGAGCAGTACTTC

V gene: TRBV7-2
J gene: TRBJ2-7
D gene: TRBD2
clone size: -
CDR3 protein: CASSVRDYYEQYF
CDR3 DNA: TGTGCCAGCAGCGTCCGGGACTACTACGAGCAGTACTTC

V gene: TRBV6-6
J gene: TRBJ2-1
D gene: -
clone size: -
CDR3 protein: CASIVGGPIGEQFF
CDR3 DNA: TGTGCCAGTATAGTGGGGGGGCCGATCGGTGAGCAGTTCTTC

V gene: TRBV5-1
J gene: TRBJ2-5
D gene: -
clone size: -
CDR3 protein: CASSLDVAGVETQYF
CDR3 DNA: TGCGCCAGCAGCTTGGATGTCGCAGGGGTGGAGACCCAGTACTTC

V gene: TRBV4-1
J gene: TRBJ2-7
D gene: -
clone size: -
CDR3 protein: CASSQDRTAEQYF
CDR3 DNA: TGCGCCAGCAGCCAAGATCGGACAGCTGAGCAGTACTTC

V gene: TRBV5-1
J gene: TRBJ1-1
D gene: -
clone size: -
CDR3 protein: CASSLEGLNTEAFF
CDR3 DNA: TGCGCCAGCAGCTTGGAGGGTCTGAACACTGAAGCTTTCTTT

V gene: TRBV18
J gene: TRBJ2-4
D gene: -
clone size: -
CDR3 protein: CASSPSDGKNIQYF
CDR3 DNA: TGTGCCAGCTCACCATCCGATGGCAAAAACATTCAGTACTTC

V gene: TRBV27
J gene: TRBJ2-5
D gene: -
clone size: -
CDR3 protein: CASCPGGGLTREQYF
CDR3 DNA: TGTGCCAGCTGCCCGGGCGGAGGCCTTACGAGGGAGCAGTACTTC

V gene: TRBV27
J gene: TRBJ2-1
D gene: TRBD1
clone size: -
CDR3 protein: CASSPLGQGSYNEQFF
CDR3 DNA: TGTGCCAGCAGTCCCCTCGGACAGGGCTCCTACAATGAGCAGTTCTTC

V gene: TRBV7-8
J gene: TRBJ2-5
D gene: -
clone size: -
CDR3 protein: CASSSRLSPWETQYF
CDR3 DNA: TGTGCCAGCAGCTCCAGGCTTTCGCCTTGGGAGACCCAGTACTTC

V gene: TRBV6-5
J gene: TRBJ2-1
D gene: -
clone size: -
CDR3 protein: CASSPKGFPYNEQFF
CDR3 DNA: TGTGCCAGCTCCCCGAAGGGGTTCCCCTACAATGAGCAGTTCTTC

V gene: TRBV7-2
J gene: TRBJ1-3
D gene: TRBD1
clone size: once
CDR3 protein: CASSWPRPGGTGNTIYF
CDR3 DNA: TGTGCCAGCAGCTGGCCCCGCCCAGGGGGCACTGGAAACACCATATATTTT

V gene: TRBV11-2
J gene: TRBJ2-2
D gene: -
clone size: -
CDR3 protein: CASSLSDSNTGELFF
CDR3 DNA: TGTGCCAGCAGCTTATCGGACAGCAACACCGGGGAGCTGTTTTTT

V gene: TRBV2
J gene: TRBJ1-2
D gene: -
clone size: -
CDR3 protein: CASSVLVSLGARTYGYTF
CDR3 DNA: TGTGCCAGCAGTGTTCTTGTTTCGTTGGGGGCACGGACCTATGGCTACACCTTC

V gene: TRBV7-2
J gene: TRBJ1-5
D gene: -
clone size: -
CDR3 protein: CASSSPQGNQPQHF
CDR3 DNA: TGTGCCAGCAGCTCCCCGCAGGGCAATCAGCCCCAGCATTTT

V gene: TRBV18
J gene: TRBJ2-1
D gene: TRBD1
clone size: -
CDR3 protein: CASSRDRGGNEQFF
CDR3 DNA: TGTGCCAGCTCAAGGGACAGGGGTGGCAATGAGCAGTTCTTC

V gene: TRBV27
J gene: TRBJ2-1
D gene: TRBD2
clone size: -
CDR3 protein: CASSNSGGSYNEQFF
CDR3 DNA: TGTGCCAGCAGCAATAGCGGGGGGTCCTACAATGAGCAGTTCTTC

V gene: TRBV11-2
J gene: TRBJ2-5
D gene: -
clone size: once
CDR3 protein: CASSLVRTLETQYF
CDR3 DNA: TGTGCCAGCAGCTTAGTGAGGACGCTGGAGACCCAGTACTTC

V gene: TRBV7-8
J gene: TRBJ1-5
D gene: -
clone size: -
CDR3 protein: CASSSPDRMEPQHF
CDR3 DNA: TGTGCCAGCAGCTCCCCTGACAGAATGGAGCCCCAGCATTTT